This note documents a single T cell receptor (beta chain) sequence. What it recognizes is unknown. The record originates from a study of response to subunit inactivated influenza vaccine. Study conclusions and caveats: Seasonal influenza vaccination, on each occasion, was suggested by the authors to recruit few new T cells.

MiXCR was run by TCRdb on the RT-PCR reads, yielding one entry per CDR3 protein. Of 550,000 to 800,000 distinct CDR3 sequences in the sample, less than 20% were seen once. This CDR3 has 16 residues. V dropped 6 bases and J dropped 9 bases, with 26 bases sitting between them. Germline V CDR1 and CDR2: MGHDK, SYGVNS. The material was PBMCs from blood, obtained approximately 13 days after vaccination. The sequence derives from a man aged 50 to 60 who received an inactivated influenza vaccine. The V and J genes are TRBV25-1 and TRBJ2-5; tentative D call: TRBD1 (6 bases). Written as DNA, the CDR3 is TGTGCCAGCAGACCAAACTCCGGGACATTAAGGTCGGCCCAGTACTTC. Its protein is CASRPNSGTLRSAQYF.